What follows describes a single T cell receptor (beta chain). The sample originates from a study of blood T cell repertoires in COVID-19. Study information: Samples of COVID-19 (acute and convalescent) were obtained from the United States, Italy and Spain. Nucleic acid was either cDNA or gDNA, and it came from T cells, B-cell-depleted T cells, or PBMCs.

Per the original methods: Amplifying reference gene primers gave estimates of nucleated cell counts. TCRdb's copy holds only in-frame clones and misses some; the assay was immunoSEQ multiplex PCR. V and J calls and clone size follow that table, whereas D and trimming were derived from the DNA. The sample carries fewer than 200,000 clones, 84% recorded once. The CDR3 totals 16 residues. The TCR was taken from a man between 65 and 85 years old with active or convalescent COVID-19. This rearrangement joins TRBV21-1 to TRBJ2-7; the table gives TRBD1 as D, unverified against the DNA. TRBV21-1 is labeled a pseudogene. The specimen sequenced was peripheral blood. CDR3 in amino acids: CASSTRATGEPYEQYF. For the CDR3, the DNA is TGTGCCAGCAGCACCCGGGCGACAGGGGAACCCTACGAGCAGTACTTC.